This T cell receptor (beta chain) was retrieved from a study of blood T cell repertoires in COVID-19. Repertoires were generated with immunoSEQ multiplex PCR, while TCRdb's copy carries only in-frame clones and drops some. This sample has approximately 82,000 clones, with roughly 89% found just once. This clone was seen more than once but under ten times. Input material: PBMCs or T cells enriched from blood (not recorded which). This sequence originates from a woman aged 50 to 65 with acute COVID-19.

This CDR3 is CASSVYGTSGSNEQFF. The CDR3 coding sequence is TGTGCCAGCAGCGTTTACGGGACTAGCGGGAGTAATGAGCAGTTCTTC. The chain employs TRBV3-1 (or the pseudogene TRBV3-2) and TRBJ2-1, with 14 nucleotides matching TRBD2. In germline, CDR1 is LGHDT, CDR2 YNNKEL (reference sequence). The CDR3 length is 16 residues. V gave up 5 bases and J gave up 7 bases; unmatched junction bases: 7.